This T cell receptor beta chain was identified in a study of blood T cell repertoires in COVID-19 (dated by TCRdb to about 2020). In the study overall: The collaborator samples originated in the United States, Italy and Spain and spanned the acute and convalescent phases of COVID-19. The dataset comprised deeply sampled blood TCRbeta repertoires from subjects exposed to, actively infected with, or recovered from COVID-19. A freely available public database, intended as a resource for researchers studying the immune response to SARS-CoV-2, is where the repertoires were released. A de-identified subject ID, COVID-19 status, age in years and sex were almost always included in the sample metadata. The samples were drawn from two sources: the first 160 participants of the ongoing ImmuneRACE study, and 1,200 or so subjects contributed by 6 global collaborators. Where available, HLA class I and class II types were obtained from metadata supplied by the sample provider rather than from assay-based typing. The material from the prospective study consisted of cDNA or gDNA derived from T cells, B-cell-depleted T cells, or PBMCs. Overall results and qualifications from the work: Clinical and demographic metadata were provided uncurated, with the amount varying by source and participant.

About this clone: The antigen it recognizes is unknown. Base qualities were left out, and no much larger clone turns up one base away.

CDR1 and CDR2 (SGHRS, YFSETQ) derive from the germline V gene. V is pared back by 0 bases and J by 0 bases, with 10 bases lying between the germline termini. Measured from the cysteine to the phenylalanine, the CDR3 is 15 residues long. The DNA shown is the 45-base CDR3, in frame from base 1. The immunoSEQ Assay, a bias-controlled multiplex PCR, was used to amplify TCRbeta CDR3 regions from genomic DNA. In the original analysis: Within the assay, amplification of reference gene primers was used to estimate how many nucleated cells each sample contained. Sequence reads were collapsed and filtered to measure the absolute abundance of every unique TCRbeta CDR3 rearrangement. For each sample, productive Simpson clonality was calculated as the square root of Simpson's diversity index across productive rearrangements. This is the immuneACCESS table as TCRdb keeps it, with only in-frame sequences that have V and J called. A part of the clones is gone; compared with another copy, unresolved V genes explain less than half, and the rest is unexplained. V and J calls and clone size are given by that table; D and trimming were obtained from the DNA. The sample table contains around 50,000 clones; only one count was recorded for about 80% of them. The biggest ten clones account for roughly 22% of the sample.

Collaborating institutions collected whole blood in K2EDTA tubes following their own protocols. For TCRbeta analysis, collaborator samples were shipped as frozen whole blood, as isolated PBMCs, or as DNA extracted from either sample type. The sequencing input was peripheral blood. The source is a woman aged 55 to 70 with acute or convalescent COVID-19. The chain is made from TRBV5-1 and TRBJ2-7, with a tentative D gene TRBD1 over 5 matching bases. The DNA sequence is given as TGCGCCAGCAGCTTGGCACCAGGGTACTCCTACGAGCAGTACTTC. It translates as CASSLAPGYSYEQYF.